What follows describes a single T cell receptor (beta chain). Its target is unknown. Prior to sequencing, the ViraFEST assay stimulated PBMC with viral peptide pools, which expanded the antigen-specific CD4+ T cells. Following 10 days of culture, CD4+ T cells were isolated. Two-dose vaccination with either BNT162b2 or mRNA-1273 was given to the participants. After two million PBMC were placed in each well, they were cultured with about 10 IU/ml IL-2 and around 10 ug/ml peptides. On days 3 and 7, fresh IL-2 medium replaced half the medium. Only in-frame clones appear in the TCRdb table, and some are missing; sequencing was by immunoSEQ multiplex PCR. The repertoire holds under 40,000 clones, with about 80% as singletons. The data originate from a study of vaccination effects on CD4 cells after COVID-19. Per the germline V gene, CDR1 is MNHNS and CDR2 is SASEGT. The ends lost 2 bases at V and 7 bases at J; junction bases unmatched: 6. CDR3 length: 15 amino acids.

Study results and limitations: Convalescent patients were scarce, and early post-infection timepoints were absent. Clones that were induced by infection or by vaccine showed marked contraction late after vaccination.

This sequence was found in a human donor who received a COVID-19 vaccine. Some clones in this sample may be carry-over from other donors' samples. The J gene is TRBJ1-2, the V gene TRBV6-1; TRBD1 matches at 11 bases. Here the sequenced sample was CD4+ T cells from PBMCs cultured with HCoV-NL63 spike peptides, taken after COVID-19 vaccination. CDR3 nucleotide sequence: TGTGCCAGCAGTGAATGGGGACAGGGGGATATTGGCTACACCTTC. Protein sequence: CASSEWGQGDIGYTF.